This paragraph reports one TCR beta chain. Its target is unknown. It was with a sample-barcoded 5' primer and a J-beta primer mix that a second PCR of about 6 to 12 cycles was run. The template-switch adaptor was a 5' adaptor with 12 random nucleotides. It tagged each cDNA molecule. From the 5' RACE reads, TCRdb called clonotypes with MiXCR, one entry per CDR3 protein. Here the sample spans just over 800,000 distinct CDR3 sequences, approximately 67% being singletons. The data are from a study of blood T cells in healthy people across ages. This CDR3 spans 14 amino acids. V dropped 6 bases and J dropped 8; count of bases not matched to a gene: 10. Study-level findings and limits: A roughly linear fall in TCR beta diversity per million T cells was seen with increasing age.

The source of this sequence is a man aged 25-45 years in good health. The rearrangement joins TRBV12-3 or TRBV12-4 to TRBJ2-1; 7 bases are a match to TRBD2. Material for sequencing was blood. This CDR3 reads CASRGLGSFYEQFF. For the CDR3, the DNA is TGTGCCAGCAGAGGACTAGGGAGTTTCTATGAGCAGTTCTTC.